The rows below give T cell receptor beta chains drawn from one sample of a study of T cell responses to AZD1222 COVID-19 vaccine. This table comes from immunoSEQ multiplex PCR, and its TCRdb copy is limited to in-frame clones, with some not included. The sample holds 110,000 or so clones, approximately 90% seen once. Here the sequenced sample was peripheral blood, taken 28 days after the second AZD1222 dose. The receptors shown here come from an adult who received the AZD1222 COVID-19 vaccine. The conserved cysteine and the conserved F or W are not part of the CDR3 here. The D gene is left open where the match is weak. Clone size is not always given. Where it is, it says once, few, many or a class for expanded clones.

size | J | V | D | CDR3
NA | TRBJ1-1 | TRBV11-3 | TRBD1 | ASSPEDRRNTEAF
NA | TRBJ1-1 | TRBV6-5 | TRBD1 | ASGTEENTEAF
NA | TRBJ2-7 | TRBV7-8 | TRBD2 | ASSTGLAGVYEQY
NA | TRBJ2-1 | TRBV7-2 | NA | ASSLAGRDGGARF
NA | TRBJ2-3 | TRBV5-5 | NA | ASTLGDTSTDTQY
NA | TRBJ2-3 | TRBV5-1 | NA | ASTTDLGWADTQY
once | TRBJ2-7 | TRBV27 | NA | ASSPSVSYEQY
NA | TRBJ2-1 | TRBV27 | TRBD2 | ASSLTSGGPGEQF
once | TRBJ2-3 | TRBV9 | NA | ASSVAPSRGDTQY
NA | TRBJ1-3 | TRBV5-1 | NA | ASSLLAGGYSGNTIY
once | TRBJ1-2 | TRBV29-1 | NA | SVEDQGNYGYT
NA | TRBJ1-5 | TRBV28 | NA | ASSFSRQPGRPQH
few | TRBJ1-3 | TRBV13 | NA | ASEGVRDHEGNTIY
NA | TRBJ1-2 | TRBV6-5 | NA | ASTPRAAEGGYT
NA | TRBJ2-1 | TRBV24-1 | NA | ATSDRTRGNEQF
NA | TRBJ2-7 | TRBV13 | NA | ASSLGYYEQY
NA | TRBJ1-2 | TRBV19 | NA | ASSERLNYGYT
NA | TRBJ2-1 | TRBV11-3 | NA | ASSLYGEPSYNEQF
NA | TRBJ2-7 | TRBV2 | TRBD1 | ASTLTGEEQY
NA | TRBJ2-1 | TRBV5-1 | TRBD1 | ASSLAGGQGANEQF
once | TRBJ2-7 | TRBV11-2 | TRBD2 | ASSWPGEAGNTYEQY
once | TRBJ2-1 | TRBV7-2 | TRBD2 | ASSLAVAGFYNEQF
NA | TRBJ1-5 | TRBV30 | NA | AWSVAREGQPQH
NA | TRBJ2-7 | TRBV2 | NA | ASSEAPPGGVSGEQY
NA | TRBJ2-2 | TRBV6-5 | NA | ASSFSISDTGELF
few | TRBJ2-1 | TRBV4-1 | TRBD1 | ASSQGQGAWNEQF
NA | TRBJ2-3 | TRBV27 | TRBD2 | ASSLGLAGGPSTDTQY
NA | TRBJ2-3 | TRBV11-2 | NA | ASSPKGIIGADTQY
few | TRBJ2-7 | TRBV4-1 | TRBD1 | ASGTGGSEQY
once | TRBJ1-5 | TRBV27 | NA | ASSLSQGSNQPQH
NA | TRBJ2-5 | TRBV5-1 | TRBD2 | ASSLKGAGAGGQETQY
few | TRBJ2-7 | TRBV7-9 | TRBD1 | ASSLTGQGTSYEQY
NA | TRBJ2-1 | TRBV5-1 | NA | ASSLIEGEGNEQF
NA | TRBJ2-5 | TRBV18 | NA | ASSPDPRGRETQY
NA | TRBJ1-5 | TRBV4-1 | NA | ASSSVTAGRNQPQH
NA | TRBJ1-1 | TRBV6-4 | NA | ASSDSSEGPTEAF
NA | TRBJ2-7 | TRBV27 | TRBD2 | ASSLSPGLAGGWYEQY
NA | TRBJ2-1 | TRBV20-1 | TRBD2 | SASPLRGGRNEQF
NA | TRBJ1-5 | TRBV7-8 | NA | ASSLSAGISNQPQH
NA | TRBJ2-7 | TRBV6-2/TRBV6-3 | TRBD1 | ASSYLTGGYEQY
NA | TRBJ1-1 | TRBV27 | NA | ASSFPSPREGVAF
NA | TRBJ1-1 | TRBV7-3 | TRBD1 | ASSPADRGRTEAF
NA | TRBJ1-1 | TRBV4-1 | NA | ASSQDTNVGGLNTEAF
NA | TRBJ2-2 | TRBV5-1 | NA | ASEGTPNTGELF
NA | TRBJ2-5 | TRBV19 | TRBD1 | ASSSTGAPETQY
NA | TRBJ2-1 | TRBV5-1 | TRBD1 | ASSAGTVRPEQF
NA | TRBJ2-3 | TRBV5-4 | TRBD2 | ASSTLRGGKTDTQY
NA | TRBJ2-1 | TRBV9 | NA | ASSVDSSYNEQF
NA | TRBJ1-1 | TRBV7-3 | TRBD1 | ASSDTGGRGNTEAF
NA | TRBJ2-7 | TRBV5-4 | TRBD1 | ASSTGTGGPKEQY
once | TRBJ1-1 | TRBV5-4 | NA | ASSEGTTEAF
few | TRBJ2-7 | TRBV9 | NA | ASSPPEASYEQY
NA | TRBJ1-1 | TRBV11-3 | TRBD1 | ASSPRTGRQDTEAF
NA | TRBJ1-2 | TRBV18 | NA | ASSPWGLGYGYT
NA | TRBJ2-5 | TRBV18 | NA | ASSPPSETQY
NA | TRBJ2-7 | TRBV5-1 | TRBD1 | ASSEGQGPPYEQY
NA | TRBJ2-5 | TRBV7-2 | TRBD1 | ASSSYRGETQY